This passage covers 21 T cell receptor beta chains from one sample sequenced in a study of T cell repertoires in cytomegalovirus infection. TCRdb fed the reads into MiXCR, producing one record per CDR3 protein. The table has hundreds of thousands of distinct CDR3 sequences, approximately 46% seen once. Their recognized antigens are unknown. The source material was cultured PBMCs, sampled from culture after CMV antigen stimulation. Receptors originate from a human donor in good health (CMV status not recorded). Some clones in this sample may be carry-over from other donors' samples.

This rearrangement joins TRBV20-1 to TRBJ2-3; 9 positions agree with TRBD2. This CDR3 is built from 21 residues. The germline gives CDR1 DFQATT, CDR2 SNEGSKA (reference sequence). The CDR3 sequence is CSPSVVPLHQVTSGHTDTQYF. The DNA for the CDR3 is TGCAGCCCCTCCGTAGTCCCGCTCCATCAGGTGACTAGCGGACACACAGATACGCAGTATTTT.

The rearrangement joins TRBV4-3 to TRBJ1-2, with D possibly TRBD1 on 5 matching bases. This CDR3 is 14 amino acids long. Trimming left V 4 bases short and J 6 bases short, with 15 bases between. Per the germline V gene, CDR1 is LGHNA and CDR2 is YSLEER. The CDR3 DNA is TGCGCCAGCAGCCGCCCCGGGACCCTTCATGGCTACACCTTC. The encoded protein is CASSRPGTLHGYTF.

This clonotype turned up a few times. CDR3 in DNA: TGCGCCAGCAGCCAGGCGACAGGGCTGTATGGCTACACCTTC. It yields the protein CASSQATGLYGYTF. V is TRBV4-1 and J is TRBJ1-2; the match to TRBD1 covers 7 bases. CDR3 length equals 14 residues. Trimming took 3 bases from V and 5 from J; bases not matched to a gene: 6. In germline, CDR1 is MGHRA, CDR2 YSYEKL.

The table lists this clonotype with a few counts. This chain uses TRBV7-8 with TRBJ1-6, with D unclear. The CDR3 runs to 12 residues. Looked up from germline, CDR1 is SGHVS and CDR2 is FQNEAQ. The germline V and J ends were trimmed by 2 bases and 7 bases, with 3 bases remaining between them. CDR3 bases: TGTGCCAGCAGCTTAAGCAATTCACCCCTCCACTTT. Protein product: CASSLSNSPLHF. Drawing the rest from reference TRBV7-8 and TRBJ1-6, the complete variable domain is GAGVSQSPRYKVAKRGQDVALRCDPISGHVSLFWYQQALGQGPEFLTYFQNEAQLDKSGLPSDRFFAERPEGSVSTLKIQRTQQEDSAVYLCASSLSNSPLHFGNGTRLTVT.

The rearrangement joins TRBV7-2 to TRBJ1-2, with D possibly matching TRBD1 (6 bases). Trimming removed 2 bases at V and 5 bases at J, with 9 bases between. This CDR3 comprises 13 residues. CDR1 and CDR2 from the germline V gene are SGHTA and FQGNSA. In nucleotides, the CDR3 is TGTGCCAGCAGCTTAAGGACAGCATATGGCTACACCTTC. This gives the protein CASSLRTAYGYTF.

V and J are TRBV28 and TRBJ2-3; D ambiguous. The germline V gene encodes CDR1 MDHEN and CDR2 SYDVKM. The CDR3 sequence is 16 residues long. Trimming stripped 5 bases from V and 3 bases from J, with 18 bases between. CDR3 sequence: CASSPFIRSTTDTQYF. The CDR3 coding sequence is TGTGCCAGCAGTCCGTTCATTCGTTCCACTACAGATACGCAGTATTTT.

V is TRBV5-5 and J is TRBJ2-1, with a weak D call TRBD2 (6 bases). Deletions cut 9 bases from V and 5 bases from J, with 15 bases between. Germline loops: CDR1 SGHKS, CDR2 YYEKEE (reference sequence). CDR3 size: 13 residues. This chain's CDR3 is CATTRTIDNEQFF. For the CDR3, the DNA is TGTGCCACCACGCGGACTATCGACAATGAGCAGTTCTTC.

This chain connects TRBV7-9 to TRBJ2-3; TRBD2 aligns across 7 bases. With V trimmed by 3 bases and J by 0 bases, 6 bases remained unmatched. Germline-derived CDR1 and CDR2 are SEHNR and FQNEAQ (reference sequence). The CDR3 totals 16 residues. CDR3 loop: CASSFLGRESTDTQYF. The DNA of the CDR3 is TGTGCCAGCAGCTTTTTAGGGCGGGAGAGCACAGATACGCAGTATTTT.

The rearrangement joins TRBV30 to TRBJ2-1; 11 nucleotides align to TRBD2. V trimming: 0 bases; J trimming: 6 bases; junction bases outside the gene matches: 4. Germline V CDR1 and CDR2: GTSNPN, SVGIG (reference sequence). The CDR3 has 15 amino acids. The CDR3 here is CAWSVLAGARNEQFF. The DNA of the CDR3 is TGTGCCTGGAGTGTACTAGCGGGAGCGCGCAATGAGCAGTTCTTC.

The chain uses TRBV12-3 or TRBV12-4 and TRBJ2-1; D could derive from TRBD1 or TRBD2 (5 bases each). The ends were cut back, 1 base at V and 5 bases at J, with 12 bases in the middle. This CDR3 is built from 15 residues. The CDR3 DNA sequence: TGTGCCAGCAGTTTAGGGGCAGGGACCCACAATGAGCAGTTCTTC. Amino acid sequence: CASSLGAGTHNEQFF.

The rearrangement uses TRBV27 and TRBJ2-7; D assignment may be TRBD1 or TRBD2 (5 bases each). V was shortened by 5 bases and J by 0 bases, with 20 bases between the two germline ends. Germline-derived CDR1 and CDR2 are MNHEY and SMNVEV (reference sequence). This CDR3 is built from 17 residues. The chain's CDR3 is CASSPPSGRAFSYEQYF. The CDR3 coding sequence is TGTGCCAGCAGTCCCCCTTCGGGGCGGGCTTTCTCCTACGAGCAGTACTTC.

This clonotype was counted between two and nine times. The rearrangement joins TRBV7-2 to TRBJ2-4, with 8 bases aligning to TRBD2. This CDR3 is built from 15 residues. V was clipped by 3 bases and J by 9 bases; unmatched bases: 10. The germline CDR1 and CDR2 sequences are SGHTA and FQGNSA. The CDR3 sequence: CASSFTSGTVGIQYF. The CDR3 DNA reads as TGTGCCAGCAGCTTCACTAGCGGAACTGTTGGCATTCAGTACTTC. The whole variable domain, filled in from reference TRBV7-2 and TRBJ2-4, reads GAGVSQSPSNKVTEKGKDVELRCDPISGHTALYWYRQSLGQGLEFLIYFQGNSAPDKSGLPSDRFSAERTGGSVSTLTIQRTQQEDSAVYLCASSFTSGTVGIQYFGAGTRLSVL.

This clonotype was picked up a small number of times. The chain combines TRBV7-9 with TRBJ1-3; D is ambiguous. Germline lookup yields CDR1 SEHNR and CDR2 FQNEAQ (reference sequence). CDR3 length: 14 residues. Trimming pared 3 bases from V and 2 bases from J, leaving 8 bases between. The CDR3: CASSFQSPGNTIYF. The CDR3 DNA follows: TGTGCCAGCAGCTTTCAGAGTCCTGGAAACACCATATATTTT.

The chain is built from TRBV19 and TRBJ1-1; no firm D call. Trimming stripped 5 bases from V and 4 bases from J, with 11 bases between. CDR3 size: 13 residues. Germline-derived CDR1 and CDR2 are LNHDA and SQIVND (reference sequence). This chain's CDR3 is CASSVQPITEAFF. For the CDR3, the DNA is TGTGCCAGTAGTGTACAGCCCATCACTGAAGCTTTCTTT. Using reference TRBV19 and TRBJ1-1 for the parts outside the CDR3, the full variable domain is DGGITQSPKYLFRKEGQNVTLSCEQNLNHDAMYWYRQDPGQGLRLIYYSQIVNDFQKGDIAEGYSVSREKKESFPLTVTSAQKNPTAFYLCASSVQPITEAFFGQGTRLTVV.

This rearrangement joins TRBV7-2 to TRBJ1-1; D unclear. The CDR3 runs 14 residues. Per germline, CDR1 SGHTA and CDR2 FQGNSA. Trimming stripped 2 bases from V and 1 base from J, with 8 bases between. The CDR3 loop reads CASSLFPGNTEAFF. Written as DNA, the CDR3 is TGTGCCAGCAGCTTATTCCCAGGGAACACTGAAGCTTTCTTT.

This clonotype was detected only a few times. The chain links TRBV7-2 to TRBJ1-5, with D perhaps TRBD1 (5 bases). V gave up 4 bases and J gave up 7 bases, with 11 bases separating them. CDR3 size: 13 residues. Germline values: CDR1 SGHTA, CDR2 FQGNSA. The CDR3 spells CASSSGPRQPQHF. CDR3 DNA: TGTGCCAGCAGCTCGGGACCGCGACAGCCCCAGCATTTT.

This chain uses TRBV6-2 or TRBV6-3 with TRBJ2-2; no clear D gene. This CDR3 spans 12 amino acids. Germline V gene sequence: CDR1 MNHEY, CDR2 SVGEGT. With 9 bases removed from V and 2 bases from J, the gap between germline ends came to 7 bases. The CDR3 DNA follows: TGTGCCAGTGAAACTAACACCGGGGAGCTGTTTTTT. The encoded protein is CASETNTGELFF.

V and J are TRBV7-2 and TRBJ1-4; 7 nucleotides match TRBD1. CDR3 size: 16 residues. Trimming took 4 bases from V and 8 from J; bases not matched to a gene: 13. Looked up from germline, CDR1 is SGHTA and CDR2 is FQGNSA. The CDR3: CASSSSTQGSREKLFF. CDR3 nucleotide sequence: TGTGCCAGCAGCTCGTCGACACAGGGGAGTAGGGAAAAACTGTTTTTT.

The chain links TRBV6-6 to TRBJ2-2; D perhaps matches TRBD1 (6 bases). V lost 0 bases, J lost 1 base, and 12 bases lay in between. This CDR3 is 17 amino acids long. Germline V gene lookup returns CDR1 MNHNY and CDR2 SVGAGI (reference sequence). CDR3 residues: CASSYSFQGQNTGELFF. DNA of the CDR3: TGTGCCAGCAGTTACTCCTTTCAGGGACAGAACACCGGGGAGCTGTTTTTT.

This clonotype turned up a few times. In DNA form, the CDR3 reads TGTGCCAGCAGCTCCGCGGCAGTCTTTGGCTACACCTTC. It encodes CASSSAAVFGYTF. V usage is TRBV11-2 and J usage is TRBJ1-2, with D unresolved. CDR3 size: 13 residues. Looked up from germline, CDR1 is SGHAT and CDR2 is FQNNGV. Trimming took off 4 bases at V and 7 bases at J, with 13 bases between the two ends. Together with reference TRBV11-2 and TRBJ1-2, the CDR3 gives the full variable domain: EAGVAQSPRYKIIEKRQSVAFWCNPISGHATLYWYQQILGQGPKLLIQFQNNGVVDDSQLPKDRFSAERLKGVDSTLKIQPAKLEDSAVYLCASSSAAVFGYTFGSGTRLTVV.

This clonotype was observed a few times. The CDR3 bases are TGTGCCAGCAGCTTAGACCGGGGCAGAGATACGCAGTATTTT. Amino acid sequence: CASSLDRGRDTQYF. The chain combines TRBV7-2 with TRBJ2-3, with D perhaps TRBD1 or TRBD2 (5 bases each). Trimming took 1 base from V and 5 from J, leaving 10 bases between them. Germline CDR1 and CDR2: SGHTA and FQGNSA. CDR3 length: 14 amino acids.